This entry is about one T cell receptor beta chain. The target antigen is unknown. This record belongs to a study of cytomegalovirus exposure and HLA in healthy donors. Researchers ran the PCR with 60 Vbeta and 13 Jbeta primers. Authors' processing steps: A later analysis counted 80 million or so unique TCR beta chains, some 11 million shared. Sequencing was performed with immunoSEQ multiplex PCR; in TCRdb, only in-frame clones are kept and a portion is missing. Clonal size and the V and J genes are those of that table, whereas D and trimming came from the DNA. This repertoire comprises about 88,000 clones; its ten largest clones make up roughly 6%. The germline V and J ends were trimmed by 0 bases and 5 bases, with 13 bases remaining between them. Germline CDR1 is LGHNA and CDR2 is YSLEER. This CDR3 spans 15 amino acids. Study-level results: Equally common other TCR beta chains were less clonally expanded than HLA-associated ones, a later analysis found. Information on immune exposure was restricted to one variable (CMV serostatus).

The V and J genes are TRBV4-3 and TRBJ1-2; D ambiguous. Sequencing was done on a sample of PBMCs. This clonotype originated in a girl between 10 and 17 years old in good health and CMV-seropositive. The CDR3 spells CASSQDLGFSYGYTF. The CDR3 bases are TGCGCCAGCAGCCAAGATTTGGGCTTTTCTTATGGCTACACCTTC.